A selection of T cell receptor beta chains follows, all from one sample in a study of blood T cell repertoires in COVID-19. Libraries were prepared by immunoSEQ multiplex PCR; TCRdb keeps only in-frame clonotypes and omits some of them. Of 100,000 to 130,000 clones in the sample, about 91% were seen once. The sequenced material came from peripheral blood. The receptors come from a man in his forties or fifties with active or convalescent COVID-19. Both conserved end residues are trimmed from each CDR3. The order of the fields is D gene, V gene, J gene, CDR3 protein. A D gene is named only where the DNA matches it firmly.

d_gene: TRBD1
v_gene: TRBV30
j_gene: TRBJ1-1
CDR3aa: AWIPSTGVTEAF

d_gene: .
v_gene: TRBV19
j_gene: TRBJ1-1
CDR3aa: ASSIGGWNTEAF

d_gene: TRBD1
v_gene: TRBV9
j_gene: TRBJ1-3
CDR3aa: ASSIGTDGNTIY

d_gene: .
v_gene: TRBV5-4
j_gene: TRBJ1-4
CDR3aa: ASSSSVNEKLF

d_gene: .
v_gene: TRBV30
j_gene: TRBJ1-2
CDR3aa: AWSSFTRMTDHYGYT

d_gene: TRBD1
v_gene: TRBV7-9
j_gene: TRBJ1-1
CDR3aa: ASSTGGRENTEAF

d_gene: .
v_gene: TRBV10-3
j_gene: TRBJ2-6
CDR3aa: AISESGVAGANVLT

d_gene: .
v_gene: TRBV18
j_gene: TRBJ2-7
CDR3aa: ASSPGVGTESYEQY

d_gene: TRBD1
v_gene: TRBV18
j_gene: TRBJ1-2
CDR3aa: ASSPGQGGYGYT

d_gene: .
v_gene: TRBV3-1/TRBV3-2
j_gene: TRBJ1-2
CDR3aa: ASSDNPGGYT

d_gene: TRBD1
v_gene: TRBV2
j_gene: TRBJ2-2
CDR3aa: ACQPGQGLGLNTGELF

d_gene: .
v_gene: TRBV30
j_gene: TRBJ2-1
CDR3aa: AWGRMGGEQF

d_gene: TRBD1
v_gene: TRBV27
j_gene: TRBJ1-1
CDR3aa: ASSLTQGVTEAF

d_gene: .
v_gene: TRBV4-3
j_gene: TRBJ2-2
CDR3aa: ASSQEGGRSGELF

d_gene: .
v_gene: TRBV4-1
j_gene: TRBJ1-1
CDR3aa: ASSPVTGNTEAF

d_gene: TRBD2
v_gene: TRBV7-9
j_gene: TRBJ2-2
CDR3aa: ASSLAGANTGELF

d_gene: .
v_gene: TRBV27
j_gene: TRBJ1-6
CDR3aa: ASSFHSRSPLH

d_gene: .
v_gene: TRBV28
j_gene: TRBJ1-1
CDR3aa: ASSFLSLAF

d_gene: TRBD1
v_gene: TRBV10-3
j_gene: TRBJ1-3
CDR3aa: AISESDRGGNTIY

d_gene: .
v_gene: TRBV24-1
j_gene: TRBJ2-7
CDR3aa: ATSDSDSYEQY

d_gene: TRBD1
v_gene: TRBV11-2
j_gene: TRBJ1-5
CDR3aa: ASSQSPLTGDNQPQH

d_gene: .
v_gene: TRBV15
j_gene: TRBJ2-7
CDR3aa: ATSRGDSNYEQY

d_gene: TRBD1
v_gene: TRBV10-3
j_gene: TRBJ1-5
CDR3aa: AISVEDRASQPQH

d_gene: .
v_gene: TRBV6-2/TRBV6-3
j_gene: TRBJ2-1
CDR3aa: ASSSTGGSGYNEQF

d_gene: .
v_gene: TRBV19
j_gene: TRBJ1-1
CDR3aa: ASSTREAF

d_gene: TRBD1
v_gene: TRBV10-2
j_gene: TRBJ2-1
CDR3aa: ASSGPTGENEQF